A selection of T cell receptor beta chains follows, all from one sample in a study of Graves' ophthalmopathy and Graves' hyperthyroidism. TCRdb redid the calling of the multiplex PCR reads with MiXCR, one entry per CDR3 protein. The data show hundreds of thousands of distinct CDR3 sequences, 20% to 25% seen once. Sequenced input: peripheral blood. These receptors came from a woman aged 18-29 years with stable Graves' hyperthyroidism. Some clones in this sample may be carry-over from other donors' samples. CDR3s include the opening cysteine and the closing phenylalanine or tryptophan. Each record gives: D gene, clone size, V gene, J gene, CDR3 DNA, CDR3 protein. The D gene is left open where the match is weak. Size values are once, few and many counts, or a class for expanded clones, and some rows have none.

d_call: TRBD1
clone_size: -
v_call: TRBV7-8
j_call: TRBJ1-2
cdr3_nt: TGTGCCAGCAAAAAACTAGGACAGGGACATGGCTACACCTTC
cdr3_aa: CASKKLGQGHGYTF

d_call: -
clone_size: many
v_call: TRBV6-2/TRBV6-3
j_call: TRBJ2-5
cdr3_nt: TGTGCCAGCACCGAGTGGGGAGAGACCCAGTACTTC
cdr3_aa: CASTEWGETQYF

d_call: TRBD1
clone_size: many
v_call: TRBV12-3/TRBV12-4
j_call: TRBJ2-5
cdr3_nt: TGTGCCAGCAGTCCCGGGACAGGGATGCGAGAGACCCAGTACTTC
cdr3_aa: CASSPGTGMRETQYF

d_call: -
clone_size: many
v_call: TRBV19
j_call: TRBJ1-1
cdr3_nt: TGTGCCAGTAGTGCGATACAGGAAGCTTTCTTT
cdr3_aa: CASSAIQEAFF

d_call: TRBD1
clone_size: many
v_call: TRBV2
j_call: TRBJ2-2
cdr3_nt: TGTGCCAGCGGAAGACAGGGGCCCAACACCGGGGAGCTGTTTTTT
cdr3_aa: CASGRQGPNTGELFF

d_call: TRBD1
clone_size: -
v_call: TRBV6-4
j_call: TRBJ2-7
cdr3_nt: TGTGCCAGCAGTGACCCGGGACAGGGAAGCTCCTACGAGCAGTACTTC
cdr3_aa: CASSDPGQGSSYEQYF

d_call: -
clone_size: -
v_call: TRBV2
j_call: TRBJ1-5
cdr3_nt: TGTGCCAGCAGTGAACTTGGCAGGGAACAGCCCCAGCATTTT
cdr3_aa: CASSELGREQPQHF

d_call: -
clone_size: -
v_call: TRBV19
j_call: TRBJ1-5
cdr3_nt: TGTGCCAGTAGTAGGTGGCAGGGTCAAAGCAATCAGCCCCAGCATTTT
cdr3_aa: CASSRWQGQSNQPQHF

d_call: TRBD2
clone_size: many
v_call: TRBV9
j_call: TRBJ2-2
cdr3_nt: TGTGCCAGCAGCACCACGAGCGGGAGCAGCACCGGGGAGCTGTTTTTT
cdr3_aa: CASSTTSGSSTGELFF

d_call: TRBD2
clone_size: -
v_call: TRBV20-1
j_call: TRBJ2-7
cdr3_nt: TGCAGTGGAACTAGCGGGGGCGAGAGCTCCTACGAGCAGTACTTC
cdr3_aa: CSGTSGGESSYEQYF

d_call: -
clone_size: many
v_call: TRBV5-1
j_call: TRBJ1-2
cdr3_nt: TGCGCCAGCAGACCTGGAGCGGGGAGCTATGGCTACACCTTC
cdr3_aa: CASRPGAGSYGYTF

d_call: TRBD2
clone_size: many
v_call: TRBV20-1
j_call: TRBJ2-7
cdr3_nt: TGCAGTGATACAAAACCGGGACTAGCCTTCTACGAGCAGTACTTC
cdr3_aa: CSDTKPGLAFYEQYF

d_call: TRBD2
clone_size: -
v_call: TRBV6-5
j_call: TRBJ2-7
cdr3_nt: TGTGCCAGCAGTTACGAGTGGGCGGGAGGGCCTCACGAGCAGTACTTC
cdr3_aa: CASSYEWAGGPHEQYF

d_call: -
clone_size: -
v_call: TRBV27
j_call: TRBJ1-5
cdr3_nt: TGTGCCAGCAGTTTAATTGGACAGAATCAGCCCCAGCATTTT
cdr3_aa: CASSLIGQNQPQHF

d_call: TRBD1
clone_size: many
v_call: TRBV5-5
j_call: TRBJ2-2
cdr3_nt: TGTGCCAGCAGCTTGTTCCTGACAGGGGCCGGGGAGCTGTTTTTT
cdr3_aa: CASSLFLTGAGELFF

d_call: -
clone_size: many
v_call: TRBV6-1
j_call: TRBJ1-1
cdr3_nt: TGTGCCAGCTGTGTGGAGGCACCTCCGGGGATGAACACTGAAGCTTTCTTT
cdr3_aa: CASCVEAPPGMNTEAFF

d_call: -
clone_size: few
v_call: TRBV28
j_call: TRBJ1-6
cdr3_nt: TGTGCCAGCAGTTTTTGGCGGAATTCACCCCTCCACTTT
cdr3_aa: CASSFWRNSPLHF

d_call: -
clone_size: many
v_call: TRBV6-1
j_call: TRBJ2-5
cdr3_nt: TGTGCCAGCACCCTGGGTGAAGAGACCCAGTACTTC
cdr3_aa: CASTLGEETQYF

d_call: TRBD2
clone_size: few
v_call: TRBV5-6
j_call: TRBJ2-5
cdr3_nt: TGTGCCAGCAGCTCCTGGGGGGAGGGGACCCAGTACTTC
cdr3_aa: CASSSWGEGTQYF

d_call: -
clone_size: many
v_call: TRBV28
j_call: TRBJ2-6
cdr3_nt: TGTGCCAGCAGTTCGCCGCGGGGGACAGAAGTCTCTGGGGCCAACGTCCTGACTTTC
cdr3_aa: CASSSPRGTEVSGANVLTF

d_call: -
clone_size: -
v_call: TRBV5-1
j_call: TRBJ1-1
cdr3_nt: TGCGCCAGCAGCACAAACATAGAGAACACTGAAGCTTTCTTT
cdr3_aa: CASSTNIENTEAFF

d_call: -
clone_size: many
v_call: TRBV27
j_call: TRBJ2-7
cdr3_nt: TGTGCCAGCAGTTTATTCCGGACAAATACCTACGAGCAGTACTTC
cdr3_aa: CASSLFRTNTYEQYF

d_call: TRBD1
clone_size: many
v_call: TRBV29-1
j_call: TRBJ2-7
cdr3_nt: TGCAGCGTCGTAACCAATGGACAGGGGGCCTACGAGCAGTACTTC
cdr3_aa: CSVVTNGQGAYEQYF

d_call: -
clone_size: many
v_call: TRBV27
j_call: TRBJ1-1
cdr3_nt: TGTGCCAGCAGTTTATCGGGGACTCAGAGGGCTTTCTTT
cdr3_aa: CASSLSGTQRAFF

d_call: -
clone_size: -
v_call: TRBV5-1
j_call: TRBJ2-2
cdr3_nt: TGCGCCAGCAGCTTAGCCCCCGGGGAGCTGTTTTTT
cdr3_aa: CASSLAPGELFF

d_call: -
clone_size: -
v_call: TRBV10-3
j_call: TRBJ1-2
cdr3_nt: TGTGCCATCCGGGCGACAAGAAACTATGGCTACACCTTC
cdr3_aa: CAIRATRNYGYTF

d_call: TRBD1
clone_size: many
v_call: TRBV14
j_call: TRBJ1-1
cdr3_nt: TGTGCCAGCAGCCAAGATAGGGTGGGACAGGGGAACACTGAAGCTTTCTTT
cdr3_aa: CASSQDRVGQGNTEAFF

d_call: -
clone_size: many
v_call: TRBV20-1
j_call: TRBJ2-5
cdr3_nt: TGCAGTGCTAGTCAGGTCAAAGAGACCCAGTACTTC
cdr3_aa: CSASQVKETQYF

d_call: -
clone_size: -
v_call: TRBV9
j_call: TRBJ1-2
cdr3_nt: TGTGCCAGCAGCGTGGGCAGGGCGCTTGCCGCCTATGGCTACACCTTC
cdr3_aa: CASSVGRALAAYGYTF